This T cell receptor (beta chain) was obtained from a study of CD8 T cells in ankylosing spondylitis. There are many counts of this clonotype. Its antigen is currently unknown. TCRdb reprocessed the 5' RACE reads via MiXCR and lists one record per CDR3 protein. This table holds more than 650,000 distinct CDR3 sequences, 12% found once. Germline V gene data show CDR1 as DFQATT and CDR2 as SNEGSKA (reference sequence). Trimming removed 0 bases from V and 0 bases from J; junction bases left unmatched: 3. The CDR3 has 15 amino acids. Findings and caveats of the study: For ankylosing spondylitis blood, a TCR beta motif of under 10 highly homologous variants appeared characteristic.

The specimen was blood, either unsorted or a sorted T cell fraction (not recorded which). The sequence derives from a male donor with ankylosing spondylitis. The chain employs TRBV20-1 and TRBJ1-2; 8 nucleotides line up with TRBD1. In DNA, the CDR3 is TGCAGTGCTAGAGATCCGACAGGGGCTAACTATGGCTACACCTTC. It specifies CSARDPTGANYGYTF.